This T cell receptor beta chain was recorded in a study of intratumoral heterogeneity in liver cancer. As for the study in general: Most patients were male, with a median age of approximately 65 years. Study results and caveats: Tumor-infiltrating lymphocyte representation was acknowledged to be under-sampled.

Here immunoSEQ multiplex PCR was the method, and the copy in TCRdb shows in-frame clones only, minus some. The profile shows approximately 20,000 clones, just under 75% of them singletons. As concerns this clone: The antigen remains undetermined.

V lost 2 bases, J lost 2 bases, and 12 bases lay in between. Germline-derived CDR1 and CDR2 are KGHSH and LQKENI. The CDR3 contains 15 residues. The rearrangement links TRBV18 to TRBJ1-2, with D tentatively TRBD1 (5 bases). The source material was tumor-adjacent normal tissue, sampled before any cancer treatment. This TCR derives from a woman in her seventies with hepatocellular carcinoma. For the CDR3, the DNA is TGTGCCAGCTCACCATTCCAGGGACGAAACTATGGCTACACCTTC. It encodes CASSPFQGRNYGYTF. Full variable domain (rest looked up from reference TRBV18 and TRBJ1-2): NAGVMQNPRHLVRRRGQEARLRCSPMKGHSHVYWYRQLPEEGLKFMVYLQKENIIDESGMPKERFSAEFPKEGPSILRIQQVVRGDSAAYFCASSPFQGRNYGYTFGSGTRLTVV.